This T cell receptor (beta chain) was sequenced in a study of blood T cell repertoires in COVID-19. Study in general: Samples came from the United States, Italy and Spain, spanning acute and convalescent COVID-19.

In the authors' workflow: How many nucleated cells were present was estimated from reference gene primer amplification. Some clones are missing from TCRdb's copy, which holds only in-frame ones; the method was immunoSEQ multiplex PCR. That table gives V, J and clone size, and the DNA gave D and trimming. This sample yields about 210,000 clones, of which 80% to 90% are seen a single time; 10% belongs to the top ten. In terms of age and location, participants ranged from about 18 to 90 years and lived in about 25 US areas. Specimen: PBMCs or T cells enriched from blood (not recorded which). The TCR was taken from a young man with acute COVID-19.

The CDR3 sequence: CASGDRGHSYEQYF. CDR3 in DNA: TGTGCCAGCGGGGACAGGGGGCATTCCTACGAGCAGTACTTC. The rearrangement joins TRBV13 to TRBJ2-7, with TRBD1 matching 12 bases. Germline V gene lookup returns CDR1 PRHDT and CDR2 FYEKMQ (reference sequence). V lost 8 bases to trimming and J lost 1 base; unmatched junction nucleotides: 3. The CDR3 length is 14 residues.